The 19 T cell receptor beta chains below come from one sample, sequenced in a study of T cells in Graves' hyperthyroidism and ophthalmopathy. The CDR3 regions of TCR beta were amplified from RNA transcripts. HTBI primers were the set used in a first-round RT-PCR of the TCR CDR3. MiXCR, run by TCRdb on the multiplex PCR reads, gives a single entry per CDR3 protein. Among some 210,000 distinct CDR3 sequences, more than 15% were seen once, and the ten largest hold roughly 50%. Sequencing was carried out using blood. The origin of the receptors is a man aged 50 to 60 with Graves' hyperthyroidism.

In the case of this clonotype: Given a much more abundant clone one base away, this may be a read error. The conserved final phenylalanine or tryptophan is absent from the CDR3, which likely points to a read error. The genes are TRBV20-1 and TRBJ1-3; 7 nucleotides line up with TRBD1. The CDR3 has 17 amino acids. V gave up 2 bases and J gave up 0 bases; unmatched junction bases: 10. Germline V gives CDR1 DFQATT, CDR2 SNEGSKA (reference sequence). The CDR3 reads CSARPVVGQVSGNTIYL. The DNA for the CDR3 is TGCAGTGCTAGACCCGTTGTAGGACAGGTCTCTGGAAACACCATATATCTT.

The rearrangement links TRBV7-2 to TRBJ2-7; the D is unclear. Germline values: CDR1 SGHTA, CDR2 FQGNSA. The length of the CDR3 is 16 residues. Trimming took off 1 base at V and 0 bases at J, with 13 bases between the two ends. The chain's CDR3 is CASSLVMGSSSYEQYF. For the CDR3, the DNA is TGTGCCAGCAGCTTAGTAATGGGCAGTTCCTCCTACGAGCAGTACTTC.

The CDR3 DNA follows: TGTGCCAGCAGCAGAGGGGACAGGTCTGAAAAACTGTTTTTT. Amino acids: CASSRGDRSEKLFF. The V call is TRBV12-3 or TRBV12-4, the J call TRBJ1-4; 8 positions agree with TRBD1. CDR3 length equals 14 residues. V shed 6 bases and J 7 bases; nucleotides not matched to a gene: 7.

In its sample, this clonotype was seen many times. This rearrangement joins TRBV20-1 to TRBJ2-1; a possible D gene is TRBD2 (5 bases). The V end was cut by 0 bases, the J end by 3 bases, with 12 bases between. Germline loops: CDR1 DFQATT, CDR2 SNEGSKA (reference sequence). This CDR3 is built from 15 residues. The CDR3 is CSARDSQRIYNEQFF. The CDR3 DNA reads as TGCAGTGCTAGAGATAGTCAGCGGATCTACAATGAGCAGTTCTTC.

The chain recombines TRBV19 with TRBJ2-1; 9 positions agree with TRBD2. With V trimmed by 6 bases and J by 3 bases, 6 bases remained unmatched. This CDR3 is 15 amino acids long. Germline assignment: CDR1 LNHDA and CDR2 SQIVND (reference sequence). CDR3 bases: TGTGCCAGTAGCCGGACTAGCGATCGCTACAATGAGCAGTTCTTC. The encoded protein is CASSRTSDRYNEQFF.

This clonotype was counted ten times or more. The chain is built from TRBV30 and TRBJ2-5; D is uncertain. V lost 3 bases and J 5 bases, leaving 10 bases between the germline ends. Germline values: CDR1 GTSNPN, CDR2 SVGIG (reference sequence). The CDR3 has 12 residues. The CDR3 region has the DNA TGTGCCTGGAGGTACGGCCGCGAGACCCAGTACTTC. This gives the protein CAWRYGRETQYF.

This chain's CDR3 is CSARDLFYVLAGGATGELFF. The DNA of the CDR3 is TGCAGTGCTAGAGATCTTTTTTATGTGCTAGCGGGAGGGGCTACCGGGGAGCTGTTTTTT. The chain joins TRBV20-1 to TRBJ2-2; TRBD2 matches at 12 bases. The CDR3 is 20 amino acids. Germline-derived CDR1 and CDR2 are DFQATT and SNEGSKA (reference sequence). V shed 0 bases and J 5 bases; nucleotides not matched to a gene: 16.

The chain has TRBV25-1 and TRBJ2-5, with TRBD1 identical over 8 bases. CDR3 length equals 14 residues. Trimming at V came to 1 base and at J to 5 bases, leaving 3 bases not matched to a gene. Germline-derived CDR1 and CDR2 are MGHDK and SYGVNS. The CDR3 loop is CASSELGQAETQYF. DNA for the CDR3: TGTGCCAGCAGTGAATTGGGACAGGCGGAGACCCAGTACTTC. The full variable domain, in which reference TRBV25-1 and TRBJ2-5 provide the parts outside the CDR3, is EADIYQTPRYLVIGTGKKITLECSQTMGHDKMYWYQQDPGMELHLIHYSYGVNSTEKGDLSSESTVSRIRTEHFPLTLESARPSHTSQYLCASSELGQAETQYFGPGTRLLVL.

This chain joins TRBV20-1 and TRBJ2-7, with 11 bases that match TRBD1. V dropped 2 bases and J dropped 6; count of bases not matched to a gene: 6. CDR3 size: 14 residues. Germline V gene data show CDR1 as DFQATT and CDR2 as SNEGSKA (reference sequence). Here the CDR3 reads CSARKRTGGIEQYF. The CDR3 nucleotides read TGCAGTGCTAGAAAGAGGACAGGGGGCATCGAGCAGTACTTC.

V and J are TRBV5-1 and TRBJ1-3; TRBD1 aligns across 9 bases. J lost 3 bases, V lost 0 bases, and 4 bases had no gene match. The CDR3 is 16 amino acids. The germline CDR1 and CDR2 sequences are SGHRS and YFSETQ. CDR3 in DNA: TGCGCCAGCAGCTTGGGGGACAGGGCTCATGGAAACACCATATATTTT. This gives the protein CASSLGDRAHGNTIYF.

This clonotype occurred a few times. This rearrangement joins TRBV6-1 to TRBJ1-6, with D perhaps matching TRBD1 (6 bases). Germline lookup yields CDR1 MNHNS and CDR2 SASEGT. V shed 3 bases and J shed 7 bases, with 10 bases lying between them. The CDR3 has 14 amino acids. In DNA, the CDR3 is TGTGCCAGCAGTGACAGGGGCGCGAATTCACCCCTCCACTTT. Protein product: CASSDRGANSPLHF.

The chain couples TRBV5-8 to TRBJ2-3, with 8 bases matching TRBD1. The length of the CDR3 is 17 residues. Per germline, CDR1 SGHTS and CDR2 YDEGEE. The V segment lost 2 bases and the J segment 2 bases; nucleotides outside the gene matches: 10. CDR3 sequence (DNA): TGTGCCAGCAGCTTCCGAGAAGGACAGGGATCCACAGATACGCAGTATTTT. Translated, it gives CASSFREGQGSTDTQYF. The full variable domain, completed using reference TRBV5-8 and TRBJ2-3, is EAGVTQSPTHLIKTRGQQATLRCSPISGHTSVYWYQQALGLGLQFLLWYDEGEERNRGNFPPRFSGRQFPNYSSELNVNALELEDSALYLCASSFREGQGSTDTQYFGPGTRLTVL.

This clonotype was seen repeatedly, ten times or more. The gene calls are TRBV5-1 and TRBJ2-3; 7 bases align to TRBD1. The CDR3 length is 13 residues. Germline CDR1 is SGHRS and CDR2 is YFSETQ. V was pared by 2 bases and J by 5 bases, with 2 bases of the junction left unmatched. CDR3: CASSFDREDTQYF. The CDR3 coding sequence is TGCGCCAGCAGCTTTGACAGGGAAGATACGCAGTATTTT.

This clonotype was observed at least ten times. V and J are TRBV2 and TRBJ1-4, with a possible D match to TRBD1 (6 bases). CDR1 is SNHLY and CDR2 is FYNNEI in the germline V gene. Trimming removed 7 bases from V and 7 bases from J, with 13 bases in between. The CDR3 contains 13 residues. CDR3 DNA sequence: TGTGCCAGCAACAGGGAGGAGGGTGAAAAACTGTTTTTT. This codes for CASNREEGEKLFF.

The V and J genes are TRBV5-1 and TRBJ2-2; D not resolved. CDR1 and CDR2 from the germline V gene are SGHRS and YFSETQ. V lost 0 bases and J 0 bases, leaving 9 bases between the germline ends. This CDR3 comprises 16 residues. The CDR3 DNA is TGCGCCAGCAGCTTGGGAGTAGTACCGAACACCGGGGAGCTGTTTTTT. This codes for CASSLGVVPNTGELFF. Together with reference TRBV5-1 and TRBJ2-2, the CDR3 gives the full variable domain: KAGVTQTPRYLIKTRGQQVTLSCSPISGHRSVSWYQQTPGQGLQFLFEYFSETQRNKGNFPGRFSGRQFSNSRSEMNVSTLELGDSALYLCASSLGVVPNTGELFFGEGSRLTVL.

This clonotype appeared many times. The chain is built from TRBV20-1 and TRBJ1-4, with 10 bases matching TRBD1. V was clipped by 7 bases and J by 6 bases; unmatched bases: 5. This CDR3 has 13 residues. In germline, CDR1 is DFQATT, CDR2 SNEGSKA (reference sequence). Here the CDR3 reads CSVDGQGDEKLFF. Written as DNA, the CDR3 is TGCAGTGTAGACGGACAGGGGGATGAAAAACTGTTTTTT.

Many counts were recorded for this clonotype. The chain links TRBV7-8 to TRBJ1-5, with D unresolved. With 1 base removed from V and 1 base from J, the gap between germline ends came to 8 bases. Germline lookup yields CDR1 SGHVS and CDR2 FQNEAQ. The CDR3 consists of 15 residues. Here the CDR3 DNA reads TGTGCCAGCAGCTTAGAATTATCGAGCAATCAGCCCCAGCATTTT. Amino acid sequence: CASSLELSSNQPQHF. Supplemented by reference TRBV7-8 and TRBJ1-5, the full variable domain reads GAGVSQSPRYKVAKRGQDVALRCDPISGHVSLFWYQQALGQGPEFLTYFQNEAQLDKSGLPSDRFFAERPEGSVSTLKIQRTQQEDSAVYLCASSLELSSNQPQHFGDGTRLSIL.

Comment on this clonotype: Relative to the germline gene, one junction end is altered; a read error may explain this. The CDR3 DNA follows: TGTGCCAGCAGCGTAGAAGGGGGCTCCCACAATGAGCAGTTCTTC. Its translation is CASSVEGGSHNEQFF. The V call is TRBV9, the J call TRBJ2-1; TRBD1 aligns across 7 bases. Germline V CDR1 and CDR2: SGDLS, YYNGEE. The CDR3 has 15 residues.

This clonotype was observed at least ten times. J is TRBJ2-7 and V is TRBV28, with D possibly TRBD2 on 6 matching bases. There are 13 residues in the CDR3. Germline V gene data show CDR1 as MDHEN and CDR2 as SYDVKM. V dropped 3 bases and J dropped 0 bases, with 6 bases sitting between them. The CDR3 sequence: CASSFGGSYEQYF. The CDR3 bases are TGTGCCAGCAGTTTCGGGGGCTCCTACGAGCAGTACTTC.